These 32 T cell receptor beta chains were all obtained from the same sample, sequenced in a study of Graves' ophthalmopathy and Graves' hyperthyroidism. Amplified material comprised TCR beta CDR3 regions derived from RNA transcripts. RT-PCR with HTBI primers came first, then second-round multiplex PCR. TCRdb re-derived calls from the multiplex PCR reads in MiXCR, one entry per CDR3 protein. This sample has about 1.2 million distinct CDR3 sequences, with about 35% found just once. What was sequenced was peripheral blood or thyroid tissue (not recorded which). The source of these receptors is an adult man with Graves' hyperthyroidism.

The V call is TRBV5-1, the J call TRBJ1-1, with a weak D call TRBD1 (5 bases). V was clipped by 2 bases and J by 7 bases, with 21 bases between them. This CDR3 has 16 residues. From germline, CDR1 is SGHRS and CDR2 YFSETQ. CDR3 protein: CASSFFHKSGDLEAFF. CDR3 DNA: TGCGCCAGCAGCTTTTTTCATAAGTCGGGGGATCTTGAAGCTTTCTTT. The full variable domain, completed using reference TRBV5-1 and TRBJ1-1, is KAGVTQTPRYLIKTRGQQVTLSCSPISGHRSVSWYQQTPGQGLQFLFEYFSETQRNKGNFPGRFSGRQFSNSRSEMNVSTLELGDSALYLCASSFFHKSGDLEAFFGQGTRLTVV.

The V and J genes are TRBV7-2 and TRBJ1-1; 9 bases are shared with TRBD1. After removal of 4 bases from V and 7 bases from J, the junction contained 4 bases not matched to a gene. The length of the CDR3 is 13 residues. From germline, CDR1 is SGHTA and CDR2 FQGNSA. The CDR3 region is CASSSRQGGEAFF. CDR3 in DNA: TGTGCCAGCAGCTCAAGACAGGGGGGTGAAGCTTTCTTT.

This chain uses TRBV10-3 with TRBJ2-7; TRBD2 agrees at 12 bases. CDR1 and CDR2 from the germline V gene are ENHRY and SYGVKD. The CDR3 extends over 15 amino acids. The trim removed 10 bases at V and 2 bases at J, leaving 9 bases unmatched. As DNA, the CDR3 is TGTGCCAGCAGGAGAGGACTAGCGGGAACCTACGAGCAGTACTTC. Protein sequence: CASRRGLAGTYEQYF.

The sample holds many counts of this clonotype. The chain couples TRBV10-3 to TRBJ1-1; D is unclear. Germline V lookup: CDR1 ENHRY, CDR2 SYGVKD. V was pared by 0 bases and J by 0 bases, with 5 bases between. CDR3 length equals 14 residues. CDR3 residues: CAISESSVNTEAFF. The CDR3 nucleotides are TGTGCCATCAGTGAGTCATCGGTGAACACTGAAGCTTTCTTT.

The chain couples TRBV14 to TRBJ2-7; TRBD1 might be the D (6 bases). The V end was cut by 2 bases, the J end by 6 bases, with 14 bases between. The germline CDR1 and CDR2 sequences are SGHDN and FVKESK. The CDR3 runs to 14 residues. The CDR3 DNA sequence: TGTGCCAGCAGCCAAACAGGGTTCGGCTCCGAGCAGTACTTC. This translates into CASSQTGFGSEQYF.

This clonotype was seen many times. This chain links TRBV20-1 with TRBJ1-6; D is undetermined. Germline-derived CDR1 and CDR2 are DFQATT and SNEGSKA (reference sequence). The V gene lost 6 bases and the J gene lost 4 bases, with 13 bases spanning the gap. The CDR3 is 14 residues long. The CDR3 DNA reads as TGCAGTGCAAAACCGGGCCGGTATAATTCACCCCTCCACTTT. Translating it yields CSAKPGRYNSPLHF.

The chain joins TRBV9 to TRBJ2-5; the D gene is possibly TRBD2 (5 bases). Germline assignment: CDR1 SGDLS and CDR2 YYNGEE. The V end was cut by 4 bases, the J end by 9 bases, with 16 bases between. There are 13 residues in the CDR3. Here the CDR3 reads CASSTPRSEAQYF. The DNA of the CDR3 is TGTGCCAGCAGCACCCCCCGCTCGGAGGCCCAGTACTTC.

Note on this clonotype: Possible read error: a much larger clone is one base away. The CDR3 protein is CASSPGGLSFF. The CDR3 coding sequence is TGTGCCAGCAGCCCAGGCGGGTTATCTTTCTTT. The rearrangement uses TRBV14 and TRBJ1-1; D unresolved. Germline CDR1 and CDR2: SGHDN and FVKESK. The CDR3 length is 11 residues. V lost 4 bases and J lost 12, with 12 bases in between.

This clonotype was seen only once. V is TRBV4-2 and J is TRBJ2-2; TRBD2 might be the D (6 bases). With 4 bases removed from V and 6 bases from J, the gap between germline ends came to 9 bases. Germline V gene lookup returns CDR1 LGHNA and CDR2 YNFKEQ. The CDR3 is made up of 13 amino acids. The DNA of the CDR3 is TGTGCCAGCAGCCGAGCGGGCGCCGGGGAGCTGTTTTTT. Encoded protein: CASSRAGAGELFF.

V and J are TRBV18 and TRBJ2-7; D gene ambiguous. Germline V gives CDR1 KGHSH, CDR2 LQKENI. The CDR3 is 14 residues long. V was clipped by 4 bases and J by 3 bases, with 13 bases between them. CDR3 DNA: TGTGCCAGCTCACAATTAACAATAGACTACGAGCAGTACTTC. It codes for CASSQLTIDYEQYF.

A note on this clonotype: One junction end disagrees with the germline gene, perhaps due to a read error. The gene calls are TRBV19 and TRBJ2-2, with TRBD1 identical over 7 bases. This CDR3 spans 14 amino acids. Germline V CDR1 and CDR2: LNHDA, SQIVND (reference sequence). The CDR3 DNA follows: TGTGCCAGTAGGGAGACAGGGAACACCGTGGAGCTGTTTTTT. Translated: CASRETGNTVELFF.

This clonotype was found a few times. The chain carries TRBV20-1 and TRBJ1-1, with D tentatively TRBD1 (5 bases). V lost 0 bases and J lost 5, with 13 bases in between. Germline V lookup: CDR1 DFQATT, CDR2 SNEGSKA (reference sequence). The CDR3 extends over 14 amino acids. CDR3 nucleotide sequence: TGCAGTGCTAGAGAGGGATTGGGGCGGACTGAAGCTTTCTTT. Protein sequence: CSAREGLGRTEAFF.

The CDR3 spells CASSPERGGRRGETQYF. Written as DNA, the CDR3 is TGTGCCAGCAGCCCAGAGCGTGGCGGGAGGAGAGGAGAGACCCAGTACTTC. This chain uses TRBV9 with TRBJ2-5; 8 bases line up with TRBD2. V trimming: 4 bases; J trimming: 4 bases; junction bases outside the gene matches: 15. The CDR3 is made up of 17 amino acids. Per the germline V gene, CDR1 is SGDLS and CDR2 is YYNGEE.

The rearrangement uses TRBV7-3 and TRBJ1-2; D possibly corresponds to TRBD1 (5 bases). In germline, CDR1 is SGHTA, CDR2 FQGTGA. Trimming shortened V by 2 bases and J by 4 bases, and 20 bases separated the two germline ends. The CDR3 sequence is 17 residues long. The CDR3 DNA is TGTGCCAGCAGCTTAGGCTTGGGACGGAAAGTCCCCTATGGCTACACCTTC. It translates to CASSLGLGRKVPYGYTF.

This clonotype was seen many times. This sequence joins TRBV2 and TRBJ1-4, with unresolved D. V shed 6 bases and J shed 12 bases, with 20 bases lying between them. Germline values: CDR1 SNHLY, CDR2 FYNNEI. The CDR3 has 14 residues. CDR3 region: CASSQDSPRAELFF. Written as DNA, the CDR3 is TGTGCCAGCAGCCAAGACTCCCCCCGGGCGGAACTGTTTTTT.

This clonotype has a count of ten or more. This chain joins TRBV29-1 and TRBJ1-2, with TRBD1 as a possible D gene (5 bases). This CDR3 contains 12 residues. Trimming shortened V by 3 bases and J by 7 bases, and 12 bases separated the two germline ends. In germline, CDR1 is SQVTM, CDR2 ANQGSEA. Here the CDR3 reads CSVDSGTAGYTF. CDR3 DNA sequence: TGCAGCGTTGATTCAGGGACCGCTGGCTACACCTTC.

There are many counts of this clonotype. The rearrangement uses TRBV10-3 and TRBJ1-2; D unresolved. Germline V gives CDR1 ENHRY, CDR2 SYGVKD. V lost 7 bases to trimming and J lost 6 bases, with 9 bases between them. The CDR3 spans 11 residues. CDR3 coding DNA: TGTGCCATCAAGACCGAGCATGGCTACACCTTC. Amino acid sequence: CAIKTEHGYTF.

V usage is TRBV13 and J usage is TRBJ2-7; TRBD2 matches 10 bases. Germline-derived CDR1 and CDR2 are PRHDT and FYEKMQ (reference sequence). V was clipped by 3 bases and J by 9 bases; unmatched bases: 11. This CDR3 comprises 15 residues. The CDR3 here is CASSLGLAGVRVQYF. The CDR3, as DNA: TGTGCCAGCAGCTTGGGCCTAGCGGGAGTGAGGGTGCAGTACTTC. Using reference TRBV13 and TRBJ2-7 for the parts outside the CDR3, the full variable domain is AAGVIQSPRHLIKEKRETATLKCYPIPRHDTVYWYQQGPGQDPQFLISFYEKMQSDKGSIPDRFSAQQFSDYHSELNMSSLELGDSALYFCASSLGLAGVRVQYFGPGTRLTVT.

This clonotype showed up many times. This sequence joins TRBV12-3 or TRBV12-4 and TRBJ1-2; no reliable D call. V was clipped by 2 bases and J by 3 bases, with 10 bases between them. CDR3 length: 14 residues. CDR3 sequence: CASSLSWGHYGYTF. The CDR3 coding sequence is TGTGCCAGCAGTTTATCATGGGGTCACTATGGCTACACCTTC.

Many counts were recorded for this clonotype. The chain has TRBV29-1 and TRBJ1-1; D might be TRBD1 (5 bases). Trimming left V 5 bases short and J 1 base short, with 11 bases between. There are 13 residues in the CDR3. Germline-derived CDR1 and CDR2 are SQVTM and ANQGSEA. CDR3 coding DNA: TGCAGCGTTCCGGGACTGACGAACACTGAAGCTTTCTTT. It yields the protein CSVPGLTNTEAFF.

In regard to this clonotype: A much larger clone lies a single base off, so this may be a read error. This chain uses TRBV7-9 with TRBJ1-4; 7 bases are a match to TRBD1. The CDR3 extends over 15 amino acids. CDR1 is SEHNR and CDR2 is FQNEAQ in the germline V gene (reference sequence). The CDR3 coding sequence is TGTGCCATCAGCCCCGGGACAGCCCTGGACGAAAAACTGTTTTTT. It is translated as CAISPGTALDEKLFF.

This chain connects TRBV27 to TRBJ2-2, with 10 bases identical to TRBD2. With 8 bases clipped from V and 4 bases from J, the junction kept 7 bases outside the gene matches. Germline V lookup: CDR1 MNHEY, CDR2 SMNVEV (reference sequence). This CDR3 spans 15 amino acids. The CDR3 sequence is CASGPSGSPTGELFF. The DNA of the CDR3 is TGTGCCAGCGGACCTAGCGGGAGCCCCACCGGGGAGCTGTTTTTT.

This chain uses TRBV20-1 with TRBJ1-6; 9 bases are shared with TRBD1. The germline gives CDR1 DFQATT, CDR2 SNEGSKA (reference sequence). CDR3 length equals 15 residues. After removal of 2 bases from V and 9 bases from J, the junction contained 8 bases not matched to a gene. The CDR3 nucleotides read TGCAGTGCTAGAAAGACAGGGACAGGGAGTTCACCCCTCCACTTT. Its translation is CSARKTGTGSSPLHF.

The V gene is TRBV25-1, the J gene TRBJ1-4, with D maybe TRBD1 (5 bases). This CDR3 has 14 amino acids. The V and J ends lost 5 bases and 8 bases respectively, with 15 bases between them. The germline CDR1 and CDR2 sequences are MGHDK and SYGVNS. CDR3 coding DNA: TGTGCCAGCAGTTTCAACGACAGTTGGGAAAAACTGTTTTTT. This sequence encodes CASSFNDSWEKLFF.

In regard to this clonotype: A much larger clone is a single base away; this may be a read error. This chain joins TRBV29-1 and TRBJ1-2, with D unclear. Deletions cut 1 base from V and 3 bases from J, with 12 bases between. This CDR3 region has 14 residues. Looked up from germline, CDR1 is SQVTM and CDR2 is ANQGSEA. As DNA, the CDR3 is TGCAGCGTTGAAGGGCCAAGGGTACACTATGGCTACACCTTC. Translated, it gives CSVEGPRVHYGYTF.

This clonotype has a count of ten or more. The V gene is TRBV29-1, the J gene TRBJ1-2; no firm D call. The CDR3 is 15 amino acids. The ends were cut back, 4 bases at V and 0 bases at J, with 15 bases in the middle. Germline V gene data show CDR1 as SQVTM and CDR2 as ANQGSEA. The CDR3 spells CSVVLVGRTNYGYTF. The DNA for the CDR3 is TGCAGCGTTGTCCTTGTCGGCAGGACTAACTATGGCTACACCTTC. Complete variable domain (other parts from reference TRBV29-1 and TRBJ1-2): SAVISQKPSRDICQRGTSLTIQCQVDSQVTMMFWYRQQPGQSLTLIATANQGSEATYESGFVIDKFPISRPNLTFSTLTVSNMSPEDSSIYLCSVVLVGRTNYGYTFGSGTRLTVV.

The chain combines TRBV12-3 or TRBV12-4 with TRBJ1-1, with a tentative D call TRBD1 (5 bases). This CDR3 is built from 17 residues. V was pared by 5 bases and J by 0 bases, with 19 bases between. Written as DNA, the CDR3 is TGTGCCAGCAGTGACGACAGTTGGAAGATTATGAACACTGAAGCTTTCTTT. Translated: CASSDDSWKIMNTEAFF.

In its sample, this clonotype was seen a few times. The chain couples TRBV12-3 or TRBV12-4 to TRBJ2-5; TRBD2 matches 12 bases. V lost 4 bases, J lost 2 bases, and 5 bases stayed unmatched. CDR3 length: 16 residues. CDR3 bases: TGTGCCAGCAGTTCCTGGACTAGCGGGATACAAGAGACCCAGTACTTC. Amino acids: CASSSWTSGIQETQYF.

The V call is TRBV19, the J call TRBJ1-5, with D perhaps TRBD1 (5 bases). The CDR3 is 12 amino acids. Germline CDR1 and CDR2: LNHDA and SQIVND (reference sequence). With 8 bases removed from V and 4 bases from J, the gap between germline ends came to 9 bases. In DNA form, the CDR3 reads TGTGCCAGTGAGGCAGGGAATCAGCCCCAGCATTTT. As protein: CASEAGNQPQHF.

The chain couples TRBV10-3 to TRBJ2-6; the D gene is possibly TRBD2 (5 bases). V was trimmed by 10 bases and J by 2 bases, leaving 15 bases between them. The CDR3 runs to 15 residues. The germline gives CDR1 ENHRY, CDR2 SYGVKD. Here the CDR3 reads CATTGGGPGANVLTF. In DNA form, the CDR3 reads TGTGCCACCACTGGAGGCGGCCCTGGGGCCAACGTCCTGACTTTC.

This clonotype was picked up a small number of times. The DNA of the CDR3 is TGTGCCATCAGACAGACTAGAGGGAACACAGATACGCAGTATTTT. This sequence encodes CAIRQTRGNTDTQYF. The chain links TRBV10-3 to TRBJ2-3, with a weak D call TRBD2 (6 bases). V was shortened by 6 bases and J by 2 bases, with 15 bases between the two germline ends. CDR3 size: 15 residues. The germline V gene has CDR1 ENHRY and CDR2 SYGVKD.

CDR3 bases: TGTGCCAGCAGTACACCTAACAGGGAAGGGGATGAAAAACTGTTTTTT. It yields the protein CASSTPNREGDEKLFF. The chain joins TRBV7-9 to TRBJ1-4; TRBD1 is a possible D gene (6 bases). Trimming pared 6 bases from V and 6 bases from J, leaving 20 bases between. From germline, CDR1 is SEHNR and CDR2 FQNEAQ (reference sequence). This CDR3 has 16 amino acids. The whole variable domain, filled in from reference TRBV7-9 and TRBJ1-4, reads DTGVSQNPRHKITKRGQNVTFRCDPISEHNRLYWYRQTLGQGPEFLTYFQNEAQLEKSRLLSDRFSAERPKGSFSTLEIQRTEQGDSAMYLCASSTPNREGDEKLFFGSGTQLSVL.